The rows below give T cell receptor beta chains drawn from one sample of a study of Graves' ophthalmopathy and Graves' hyperthyroidism. TCRdb re-analysed the multiplex PCR reads in MiXCR, keeping a single row per CDR3 protein. The sample lists 650,000 to 900,000 distinct CDR3 sequences, 35% to 50% occurring once. The sample was peripheral blood. The receptors were sampled from an adult man with Graves' ophthalmopathy. The CDR3 runs from the conserved cysteine through the conserved F or W. A D gene is named only where the DNA matches it firmly. Size values are once, few and many counts, or a class for expanded clones, and some rows have none.

clone size	D gene	V gene	J gene	CDR3 DNA	CDR3 protein
few	.	TRBV12-3/TRBV12-4	TRBJ1-1	TGTGCCAGCAGTTTACGGGGCCCATGGGCAGCTTTCTTT	CASSLRGPWAAFF
few	.	TRBV9	TRBJ2-2	TGTGCCAGCAGCGTTATGGAATCCGGGGAGCTGTTTTTT	CASSVMESGELFF
few	.	TRBV24-1	TRBJ2-7	TGTGCCACCAGTGAGGGGGGCGGCACCTACGAGCAGTACTTC	CATSEGGGTYEQYF
once	TRBD1	TRBV25-1	TRBJ1-2	TGTGCCAGCAGAGATGGGGACAGATCACCCTATGGCTACACCTTC	CASRDGDRSPYGYTF
many	.	TRBV19	TRBJ2-6	TGTGCCAGTAGTGGGGGGTATTTAACGGGGGCCAACGTCCTGACTTTC	CASSGGYLTGANVLTF
.	TRBD2	TRBV20-1	TRBJ2-5	TGCAGTGCTAGCCTCACTAGCGGGAAAGAGACCCAGTACTTC	CSASLTSGKETQYF
.	.	TRBV10-3	TRBJ1-1	TGTGCCATCAGTAGGCATATGAACACTGAAGCTTTCTTT	CAISRHMNTEAFF
.	TRBD2	TRBV29-1	TRBJ2-2	TGCAGCGTTGAAGTGGGTCGGGAGGATGTTTGGAACACCGGGGAGCTGTTTTTT	CSVEVGREDVWNTGELFF
.	TRBD1	TRBV19	TRBJ1-2	TGTGCCAGTAGTCTGTCCGGGACAGGGAACTCTGCGCGGGATGGCTACACCTTC	CASSLSGTGNSARDGYTF
many	.	TRBV29-1	TRBJ1-4	TGCAGCGTAGTACCAGGGACGACTAATGAAAAACTGTTTTTT	CSVVPGTTNEKLFF
many	.	TRBV9	TRBJ1-1	TGTGCCAGCAGCGCTGAGGGGTCGTGGAACACTGAAGCTTTCTTT	CASSAEGSWNTEAFF
.	TRBD2	TRBV5-4	TRBJ2-7	TGTGCCAGCAGCGTTAGCGGGGCCGACGAGCAGTACTTC	CASSVSGADEQYF
.	.	TRBV9	TRBJ1-2	TGTGCCAGCAGCGACCGGGACCCAAGCTATGGCTACACCTTC	CASSDRDPSYGYTF
.	.	TRBV7-9	TRBJ1-2	TGTGCCAGCAGCTCGGGAGAGGTTAGGGACTACACCTTC	CASSSGEVRDYTF
.	TRBD2	TRBV9	TRBJ2-3	TGTGCCAGCAGTATGAGCGGGGGGGCTGAGACAGATACGCAGTATTTT	CASSMSGGAETDTQYF
few	.	TRBV5-1	TRBJ1-2	TGCGCCAGCAGCCTAGACGGGCTAATGAGCTATGGCTACACCTTC	CASSLDGLMSYGYTF
.	.	TRBV20-1	TRBJ1-1	TGCAGTGCTAGGGTAGGGACTGAAGCTTTCTTT	CSARVGTEAFF
many	TRBD1	TRBV19	TRBJ1-5	TGTGCCAGTAGTCCGGGACAGGGTAACCAGCCCCAGCATTTT	CASSPGQGNQPQHF
many	.	TRBV10-3	TRBJ1-3	TGTGCCATCAGTGAAGGGTCCGAAAACACCATATATTTT	CAISEGSENTIYF
.	.	TRBV7-9	TRBJ2-2	TGTGCCAGCAGCTTCCTACAGAGGGAGCTGTTTTTT	CASSFLQRELFF
many	.	TRBV2	TRBJ2-5	TGTGCCAGCAAATCCCGGGACGGACGTCAAGAGACCCAGTACTTC	CASKSRDGRQETQYF
few	TRBD1	TRBV11-2	TRBJ2-7	TGTGCCAGCAACCGACAGGGGGCCGGCGAGCAGTACTTC	CASNRQGAGEQYF
many	TRBD2	TRBV19	TRBJ2-5	TGTGCCAGTGGCACCACCGGGACTACGGGAGAGACCCAGTACTTC	CASGTTGTTGETQYF
.	TRBD1	TRBV20-1	TRBJ1-5	TGCAGTGCTATCATAACAGGGGTGAGAGGGGATCAGCCCCAGCATTTT	CSAIITGVRGDQPQHF
.	TRBD1	TRBV10-3	TRBJ2-7	TGTGCCAGCAGTGGGACCGGGACAGAGTACTACGAGCAGTACTTC	CASSGTGTEYYEQYF
.	.	TRBV29-1	TRBJ2-6	TGCAGCGTTGACTACGGGACAGGGGCCAACGTCCTGACTTTC	CSVDYGTGANVLTF
.	TRBD1	TRBV7-9	TRBJ1-1	TGTGCCAGCGGAGGACAGGGGTCCACTGAAGCTTTCTTT	CASGGQGSTEAFF
few	.	TRBV7-9	TRBJ2-2	TGTGCCAGCAGCCCCGGACACCTAACCGGGGAGCTGTTTTTT	CASSPGHLTGELFF
.	TRBD1	TRBV2	TRBJ1-4	TGTGCCAGCAGTGAACGGACAGGGGCTCGAGTGGATGAAAAACTGTTTTTT	CASSERTGARVDEKLFF
many	.	TRBV15	TRBJ2-5	TGTGCCACCAGGGAGAGGGAGACCCAGTACTTC	CATRERETQYF
many	.	TRBV2	TRBJ1-6	TGTGCCAGCAGTGATCAATGGGTAAATAATTCACCCCTCCACTTT	CASSDQWVNNSPLHF
few	.	TRBV7-9	TRBJ1-6	TGTGCCAGCAGCCCTGGGATCGGAGATTCACCCCTCCACTTT	CASSPGIGDSPLHF